This entry lists 23 T cell receptor beta chains sequenced from one sample in a study of beta chain features in type 1 diabetes. The sequenced template was cDNA made from the entire isolated RNA. Clones were read by immunoSEQ multiplex PCR, and TCRdb kept only the in-frame ones, dropping some. Found here are around 350,000 clones, over 9.5% of them singletons; the top ten hold around 0.015%. Sequences were obtained from naive CD4+ T cells from blood. The receptors originated from a man in his late teens or twenties in good health.

This clone was recorded a few times. This chain uses TRBV2 with TRBJ1-3; no firm D call. V was shortened by 10 bases and J by 2 bases, with 12 bases between the two germline ends. This CDR3 region has 13 residues. Germline V gene lookup returns CDR1 SNHLY and CDR2 FYNNEI. The CDR3 sequence: CAKRAAAGNTIYF. CDR3 DNA: TGTGCCAAACGGGCAGCGGCTGGAAACACCATATATTTT.

J is TRBJ2-7 and V is TRBV27; 7 nucleotides match TRBD1. With V trimmed by 1 base and J by 7 bases, 13 bases remained unmatched. Germline lookup yields CDR1 MNHEY and CDR2 SMNVEV (reference sequence). This CDR3 has 16 residues. CDR3: CASSLLGQGVDKEQYF. CDR3 nucleotide sequence: TGTGCCAGCAGTTTATTGGGCCAGGGGGTCGATAAGGAGCAGTACTTC.

This clone turned up a few times. This chain links TRBV9 with TRBJ1-5; TRBD1 is a possible D gene (6 bases). Between the trimmed V and J ends, which lost 3 bases and 1 base, there was a span of 14 bases. Germline V gene data show CDR1 as SGDLS and CDR2 as YYNGEE. This CDR3 has 16 residues. The chain's CDR3 is CASSEGGAGSNQPQHF. The CDR3 nucleotides are TGTGCCAGCAGCGAGGGGGGGGCAGGGAGCAATCAGCCCCAGCATTTT.

The rearrangement joins TRBV29-1 to TRBJ1-2; 8 bases agree with TRBD1. J lost 4 bases, V lost 4 bases, and 5 bases had no gene match. CDR1 is SQVTM, CDR2 ANQGSEA, per germline. The CDR3 has 13 amino acids. The CDR3 DNA is TGCAGCGTTGTGGACAGGGCGAGCTATGGCTACACCTTC. The encoded protein is CSVVDRASYGYTF.

The chain is built from TRBV7-9 and TRBJ1-2; 8 bases agree with TRBD1. After removal of 0 bases from V and 8 bases from J, the junction contained 8 bases not matched to a gene. Germline V gene lookup returns CDR1 SEHNR and CDR2 FQNEAQ (reference sequence). This CDR3 region has 15 residues. Here the CDR3 reads CASSLAWAGGVGYTF. Written as DNA, the CDR3 is TGTGCCAGCAGCTTAGCGTGGGCAGGGGGCGTCGGCTACACCTTC.

The chain couples TRBV7-6 to TRBJ2-7; 10 nucleotides line up with TRBD1. J was trimmed by 2 bases and V by 5 bases; bases with no gene match: 3. The germline V gene has CDR1 SGHVS and CDR2 FNYEAQ. The CDR3 extends over 14 amino acids. This CDR3 reads CASSKTGGPYEQYF. In DNA form, the CDR3 reads TGTGCCAGCAGCAAGACAGGGGGCCCCTACGAGCAGTACTTC.

The sample holds a few counts of this clone. The chain employs TRBV5-4 and TRBJ2-1, with D unresolved. The CDR3 length is 15 residues. Between the trimmed V and J ends, which lost 0 bases and 10 bases, there was a span of 17 bases. Germline V CDR1 and CDR2: SGHNT, YYREEE (reference sequence). The CDR3, as DNA: TGTGCCAGCAGCTTGGCCCAGAGATACGTCGGGGAGCAGTTCTTC. The encoded protein is CASSLAQRYVGEQFF.

The table lists this clone with a few counts. This chain links TRBV2 with TRBJ1-5, with 7 bases identical to TRBD1. The CDR3 has 14 amino acids. V shed 4 bases, J shed 0 bases, and the junction held 0 bases outside the gene matches. Germline-derived CDR1 and CDR2 are SNHLY and FYNNEI. The CDR3 coding sequence is TGTGCCAGCAGTGGGGACAGTAGCAATCAGCCCCAGCATTTT. It yields the protein CASSGDSSNQPQHF.

This chain uses TRBV5-4 with TRBJ2-1; TRBD2 matches 7 bases. The CDR3 has 18 residues. The trim removed 3 bases at V and 1 base at J, leaving 13 bases unmatched. CDR1 SGHNT and CDR2 YYREEE come from the germline V gene (reference sequence). CDR3 amino acids: CASSSPGGGSPSYNEQFF. In DNA, the CDR3 is TGTGCCAGCAGCTCTCCGGGGGGAGGCTCCCCTTCCTACAATGAGCAGTTCTTC.

The gene calls are TRBV18 and TRBJ2-7, with 9 bases that match TRBD1. Unmatched junction bases numbered 4, after V lost 4 bases and J lost 0 bases. Germline CDR1 and CDR2: KGHSH and LQKENI. This CDR3 is 15 amino acids long. The CDR3 coding sequence is TGTGCCAGCTCACAGGGACAGGGACGCTCCTACGAGCAGTACTTC. Translating gives CASSQGQGRSYEQYF.

This clone has only a few counts. Other DNA variants within this sample encode the same CDR3. V gene TRBV4-1 combines with J gene TRBJ2-5; 14 nucleotides align to TRBD2. The CDR3 is 16 residues long. The germline gives CDR1 MGHRA, CDR2 YSYEKL. With 4 bases clipped from V and 1 base from J, the junction kept 2 bases outside the gene matches. CDR3 sequence reads: CASSRGLAGVQETQYF. The CDR3 DNA reads as TGCGCCAGCAGCCGGGGACTAGCGGGGGTCCAAGAGACCCAGTACTTC.

The rearrangement uses TRBV5-1 and TRBJ1-4, with 9 bases lining up with TRBD1. This CDR3 is built from 15 residues. Germline CDR1 is SGHRS and CDR2 is YFSETQ. J lost 8 bases, V lost 0 bases, and 5 bases had no gene match. The CDR3 spells CASSLALGTGEKLFF. CDR3 nucleotides: TGCGCCAGCAGCTTGGCTCTGGGGACAGGGGAAAAACTGTTTTTT. Full variable domain (missing parts from reference TRBV5-1 and TRBJ1-4): KAGVTQTPRYLIKTRGQQVTLSCSPISGHRSVSWYQQTPGQGLQFLFEYFSETQRNKGNFPGRFSGRQFSNSRSEMNVSTLELGDSALYLCASSLALGTGEKLFFGSGTQLSVL.

The V and J genes are TRBV30 and TRBJ2-1; a possible D gene is TRBD2 (5 bases). Trimming left V 4 bases short and J 4 bases short, with 17 bases between. Germline CDR1 and CDR2: GTSNPN and SVGIG (reference sequence). The CDR3 covers 15 residues. The CDR3 is CAWTRGAGGYNEQFF. For the CDR3, the DNA is TGTGCCTGGACCCGGGGTGCGGGCGGTTACAATGAGCAGTTCTTC.

This clone was counted a few times. The chain recombines TRBV29-1 with TRBJ2-3, with TRBD2 as a possible D gene (6 bases). The CDR3 is 16 residues long. Germline values: CDR1 SQVTM, CDR2 ANQGSEA. Trimming removed 3 bases from V and 0 bases from J, with 16 bases in between. The CDR3 sequence is CSVDPRDHSSTDTQYF. CDR3 sequence (DNA): TGCAGCGTTGACCCGCGGGACCACTCTAGCACAGATACGCAGTATTTT.

In its sample, this clone was seen a few times. The chain employs TRBV7-2 and TRBJ1-5, with D tentatively TRBD1 (6 bases). Per germline, CDR1 SGHTA and CDR2 FQGNSA. The V end lost 6 bases, the J end lost 7 bases, and 16 bases lay between the germline ends. The CDR3 totals 14 residues. This chain's CDR3 is CASSQQGQGQPQHF. The CDR3 region has the DNA TGTGCCAGCAGTCAACAGGGTCAGGGGCAGCCCCAGCATTTT.

This clone was seen at least ten times. The chain uses TRBV18 and TRBJ2-1; 7 nucleotides agree with TRBD1. Germline CDR1 and CDR2: KGHSH and LQKENI. V shed 3 bases, J shed 9 bases, and the junction held 11 bases outside the gene matches. This CDR3 contains 15 residues. This chain's CDR3 is CASSPRGSGRGEQFF. CDR3 in DNA: TGTGCCAGCTCACCCAGGGGGTCCGGTAGGGGTGAGCAGTTCTTC.

This clone was observed a few times. This chain links TRBV5-1 with TRBJ2-5; perhaps TRBD1 as D (6 bases). The CDR3 has 15 amino acids. Germline V CDR1 and CDR2: SGHRS, YFSETQ. The V and J ends lost 2 bases and 3 bases respectively, with 14 bases between them. CDR3 sequence reads: CASSFNGGGEETQYF. DNA for the CDR3: TGCGCCAGCAGCTTTAATGGGGGCGGAGAAGAGACCCAGTACTTC. The variable domain in full, with the rest retrieved from reference TRBV5-1 and TRBJ2-5, is KAGVTQTPRYLIKTRGQQVTLSCSPISGHRSVSWYQQTPGQGLQFLFEYFSETQRNKGNFPGRFSGRQFSNSRSEMNVSTLELGDSALYLCASSFNGGGEETQYFGPGTRLLVL.

V usage is TRBV11-2 and J usage is TRBJ2-5, with D maybe TRBD2 (5 bases). Per the germline V gene, CDR1 is SGHAT and CDR2 is FQNNGV. The CDR3 is made up of 13 amino acids. Trimming cost V 5 bases and J 1 base, with 8 bases left between them. CDR3 sequence (DNA): TGTGCCAGCAGCACACTAGGCCAAGAGACCCAGTACTTC. Translation: CASSTLGQETQYF. Drawing the rest from reference TRBV11-2 and TRBJ2-5, the complete variable domain is EAGVAQSPRYKIIEKRQSVAFWCNPISGHATLYWYQQILGQGPKLLIQFQNNGVVDDSQLPKDRFSAERLKGVDSTLKIQPAKLEDSAVYLCASSTLGQETQYFGPGTRLLVL.

This clone showed up just a few times. V usage is TRBV9 and J usage is TRBJ2-3; D is perhaps TRBD2 (7 bases). Germline V gene data show CDR1 as SGDLS and CDR2 as YYNGEE. There are 15 residues in the CDR3. Between the trimmed V and J ends, which lost 10 bases and 2 bases, there was a span of 20 bases. DNA for the CDR3: TGTGCCGGGCTCGGGGGGCCGAGTTCCACAGATACGCAGTATTTT. This encodes CAGLGGPSSTDTQYF. Variable domain in full (rest from reference TRBV9 and TRBJ2-3): DSGVTQTPKHLITATGQRVTLRCSPRSGDLSVYWYQQSLDQGLQFLIQYYNGEERAKGNILERFSAQQFPDLHSELNLSSLELGDSALYFCAGLGGPSSTDTQYFGPGTRLTVL.

The chain recombines TRBV19 with TRBJ2-3, with a weak D call TRBD1 (6 bases). This CDR3 spans 14 amino acids. V dropped 5 bases and J dropped 0 bases, with 9 bases sitting between them. Germline CDR1 LNHDA, CDR2 SQIVND (reference sequence). The CDR3 loop is CASSWDISTDTQYF. For the CDR3, the DNA is TGTGCCAGTAGTTGGGACATAAGCACAGATACGCAGTATTTT.

The table lists this clone with a few counts. The V and J genes are TRBV7-6 and TRBJ1-1; 7 bases are a match to TRBD1. Losses at the gene ends were 5 bases for V and 4 bases for J; bases not matched to a gene: 10. The germline V gene has CDR1 SGHVS and CDR2 FNYEAQ. CDR3 length equals 15 residues. CDR3 sequence: CASSAMTGSGTEAFF. CDR3 nucleotides: TGTGCCAGCAGCGCGATGACAGGGTCGGGCACTGAAGCTTTCTTT. The full variable domain, its missing parts supplied by reference TRBV7-6 and TRBJ1-1, is GAGVSQSPRYKVTKRGQDVALRCDPISGHVSLYWYRQALGQGPEFLTYFNYEAQQDKSGLPNDRFSAERPEGSISTLTIQRTEQRDSAMYRCASSAMTGSGTEAFFGQGTRLTVV.

In this sample, this clone turned up a few times. Here the CDR3 DNA reads TGTGCCAGCAGCTACTCCACCGGACACTACCAAGAGACCCAGTACTTC. Its translation: CASSYSTGHYQETQYF. This chain links TRBV9 with TRBJ2-5, with a weak D call TRBD1 (5 bases). The CDR3 extends over 16 amino acids. Germline V gene data show CDR1 as SGDLS and CDR2 as YYNGEE. V lost 4 bases to trimming and J lost 0 bases, with 16 bases between them.

This clone showed up just a few times. The V and J genes are TRBV4-2 and TRBJ2-1; TRBD2 matches at 7 bases. J lost 6 bases, V lost 4 bases, and 9 bases had no gene match. The CDR3 has 15 residues. The germline V gene encodes CDR1 LGHNA and CDR2 YNFKEQ. The DNA of the CDR3 is TGTGCCAGCAGCCCCGGACTAGTTTCTGTCAATGAGCAGTTCTTC. As protein: CASSPGLVSVNEQFF.